Presented here are 14 T cell receptor beta chains from one specimen sequenced in a study of cytomegalovirus exposure and HLA in healthy donors. PCR amplification relied on 60 Vbeta primers (plus 13 Jbeta primers). The method was immunoSEQ multiplex PCR; TCRdb's version includes in-frame clones alone and lacks a portion of them. Among a few hundred thousand clones listed, around four fifths were seen once. Sample: PBMCs. These receptors were collected from a woman between 50 and 59 years old in good health and CMV-seropositive.

The chain links TRBV12-5 to TRBJ1-1, with D unresolved. Germline V lookup: CDR1 LGHNT, CDR2 FRNRAP. Deletions cut 7 bases from V and 1 base from J, with 10 bases between. The CDR3 covers 13 residues. CDR3 loop: CASDTPENTEAFF. CDR3 in DNA: TGTGCTAGTGATACCCCAGAGAACACTGAAGCTTTCTTT.

This rearrangement joins TRBV5-1 to TRBJ1-5; D is perhaps TRBD1 (5 bases). Germline V lookup: CDR1 SGHRS, CDR2 YFSETQ. The V gene lost 4 bases and the J gene lost 6 bases, with 17 bases spanning the gap. There are 15 residues in the CDR3. As DNA, the CDR3 is TGCGCCAGCAGCCCCTTAGGAGGGGATGTTCAGCCCCAGCATTTT. Protein product: CASSPLGGDVQPQHF.

CDR3 loop: CATSRDLGSSYNSPLHF. The CDR3 nucleotides read TGTGCCACCAGCAGAGATCTGGGCAGCTCCTATAATTCACCCCTCCACTTT. The chain is built from TRBV15 and TRBJ1-6; D ambiguous. The CDR3 runs 17 residues. Germline CDR1 reads LNHNV; CDR2 reads YYDKDF (reference sequence). Trimming shortened V by 0 bases and J by 0 bases, and 9 bases separated the two germline ends.

The gene calls are TRBV6-5 and TRBJ2-1; D possibly corresponds to TRBD2 (6 bases). Germline assignment: CDR1 MNHEY and CDR2 SVGAGI. CDR3 length equals 14 residues. Trimming shortened V by 5 bases and J by 6 bases, and 14 bases separated the two germline ends. Here the CDR3 DNA reads TGTGCCAGCAGTGAGACTAGACTCTCCAATGAGCAGTTCTTC. This translates into CASSETRLSNEQFF.

The V and J genes are TRBV5-1 and TRBJ1-2, with a tentative D call TRBD1 (5 bases). Trimming took 4 bases from V and 3 from J, leaving 19 bases between them. Germline V gene data show CDR1 as SGHRS and CDR2 as YFSETQ. The CDR3 has 16 residues. The CDR3 is CASSHIVGSGYYGYTF. For the CDR3, the DNA is TGCGCCAGCAGCCACATTGTGGGTTCAGGGTACTATGGCTACACCTTC. The full variable domain, its missing parts supplied by reference TRBV5-1 and TRBJ1-2, is KAGVTQTPRYLIKTRGQQVTLSCSPISGHRSVSWYQQTPGQGLQFLFEYFSETQRNKGNFPGRFSGRQFSNSRSEMNVSTLELGDSALYLCASSHIVGSGYYGYTFGSGTRLTVV.

This rearrangement joins TRBV6-6 to TRBJ2-4; TRBD2 matches at 8 bases. The CDR3 is 16 residues long. Looked up from germline, CDR1 is MNHNY and CDR2 is SVGAGI (reference sequence). Trimming removed 5 bases from V and 5 bases from J; junction bases left unmatched: 11. The CDR3 sequence is CASSRGLASEENIQYF. CDR3 coding DNA: TGTGCCAGCAGTCGCGGACTAGCAAGTGAGGAAAACATTCAGTACTTC.

The CDR3 DNA follows: TGTGCCAGCAGCCCCACGACAGCGGGCACCGGGGAGCTGTTTTTT. This encodes CASSPTTAGTGELFF. V and J are TRBV7-2 and TRBJ2-2, with D possibly being TRBD2 (6 bases). Deletions cut 5 bases from V and 4 bases from J, with 14 bases between. The CDR3 runs to 15 residues. CDR1 is SGHTA and CDR2 is FQGNSA in the germline V gene.

The chain employs TRBV11-2 and TRBJ1-1; 7 nucleotides agree with TRBD1. Germline CDR1 SGHAT, CDR2 FQNNGV. V shed 5 bases and J 0 bases; nucleotides not matched to a gene: 6. This CDR3 has 15 amino acids. CDR3 residues: CASSPQGGMNTEAFF. The CDR3 nucleotides read TGTGCCAGCAGCCCTCAGGGGGGTATGAACACTGAAGCTTTCTTT.

The chain has TRBV10-2 and TRBJ1-6; D remains ambiguous. CDR1 and CDR2 from the germline V gene are WSHSY and SAAADI. The CDR3 spans 14 residues. Trimming left V 1 base short and J 5 bases short, with 6 bases between. The CDR3 loop is CASSEYADNSPLHF. The CDR3, as DNA: TGCGCCAGCAGTGAGTATGCAGATAATTCACCCCTCCACTTT.

The chain is built from TRBV6-6 and TRBJ2-5; TRBD1 matches 8 bases. The CDR3 consists of 15 residues. J was trimmed by 6 bases and V by 0 bases; bases with no gene match: 6. Germline V CDR1 and CDR2: MNHNY, SVGAGI (reference sequence). CDR3 sequence: CASSYSDRAAQTQYF. DNA of the CDR3: TGTGCCAGCAGTTACTCGGACAGGGCCGCGCAGACCCAGTACTTC.

V and J are TRBV10-3 and TRBJ1-1; D is perhaps TRBD1 (5 bases). Looked up from germline, CDR1 is ENHRY and CDR2 is SYGVKD. Trimming stripped 10 bases from V and 7 bases from J, with 22 bases between. The CDR3 extends over 14 amino acids. The DNA of the CDR3 is TGTGCCACCAAATTGGGAGGGGACTATGATGAAGCTTTCTTT. This sequence encodes CATKLGGDYDEAFF.

The chain recombines TRBV6-1 with TRBJ1-3, with D possibly TRBD1 on 5 matching bases. Germline V lookup: CDR1 MNHNS, CDR2 SASEGT. The CDR3 consists of 14 residues. V lost 6 bases and J lost 4, with 13 bases in between. In DNA, the CDR3 is TGTGCCAGCAGCGCCGGGACTCGAGGAAACACCATATATTTT. Its protein is CASSAGTRGNTIYF.

This sequence joins TRBV7-2 and TRBJ1-3; the D gene is possibly TRBD1 (5 bases). The DNA end is more similar to TRBJ2-2, so the J call may be wrong. From germline, CDR1 is SGHTA and CDR2 FQGNSA. The CDR3 is made up of 14 amino acids. The CDR3 loop reads CASSFGQNTGELFF. The CDR3 DNA reads TGTGCCAGCAGCTTCGGACAGAACACCGGGGAGCTGTTTTTT.

The chain employs TRBV6-5 and TRBJ2-1; TRBD2 aligns across 14 bases. The junction had 7 bases not matched to a gene; V was cut back by 0 bases and J by 12 bases. The V gene's germline CDR1 is MNHEY and CDR2 SVGAGI. CDR3 length equals 16 residues. CDR3 nucleotide sequence: TGTGCCAGCAGTTACTCTATCGGACTAGCGGGGGGACGGCAGTTCTTC. As protein: CASSYSIGLAGGRQFF.